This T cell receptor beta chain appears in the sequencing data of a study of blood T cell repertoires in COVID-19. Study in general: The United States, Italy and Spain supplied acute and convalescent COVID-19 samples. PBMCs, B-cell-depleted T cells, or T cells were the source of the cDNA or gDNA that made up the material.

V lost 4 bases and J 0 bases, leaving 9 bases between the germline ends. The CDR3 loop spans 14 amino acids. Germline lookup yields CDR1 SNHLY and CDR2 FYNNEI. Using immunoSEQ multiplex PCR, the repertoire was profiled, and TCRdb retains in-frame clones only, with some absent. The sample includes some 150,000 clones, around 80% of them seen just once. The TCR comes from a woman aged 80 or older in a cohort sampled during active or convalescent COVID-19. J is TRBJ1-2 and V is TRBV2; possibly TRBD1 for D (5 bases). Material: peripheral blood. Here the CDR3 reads CASSVQVTNYGYTF. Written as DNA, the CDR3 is TGTGCCAGCAGTGTACAGGTTACTAACTATGGCTACACCTTC.